A selection of T cell receptor beta chains follows, all from one sample in a study of blood T cell repertoires in COVID-19. The assay was immunoSEQ multiplex PCR, and TCRdb's table has in-frame clones only and misses some. The sample consists of approximately 350,000 clones, about 89% of them appearing once. Sequencing was carried out using peripheral blood. These receptors all come from a woman between 45 and 60 years old with COVID-19, enrolled during active disease. Each CDR3 is given with its conserved first and last residue. A D gene is named only where the DNA matches it firmly. Part of the rows lack a size; the others show once, few, many or a class for expanded clones.

size	V	J	D	CDR3	DNA
-	TRBV28	TRBJ1-2	-	CASNSGNYGYTF	TGTGCCAGCAATTCCGGTAACTATGGCTACACCTTC
-	TRBV4-1	TRBJ1-1	-	CASSQDSRSNTEAFF	TGCGCCAGCAGCCAAGATAGCAGATCGAACACTGAAGCTTTCTTT
-	TRBV7-8	TRBJ2-1	TRBD2	CASSLIGSGSYNEQFF	TGTGCCAGCAGCTTAATTGGTAGCGGGAGCTACAATGAGCAGTTCTTC
-	TRBV13	TRBJ1-2	TRBD1	CASSISHGTDNLYGYTF	TGTGCCAGCAGCATTAGTCACGGGACAGATAATTTGTATGGCTACACCTTC
-	TRBV4-2	TRBJ2-2	TRBD2	CASSPLAGADTGELFF	TGTGCCAGCAGCCCACTAGCGGGAGCTGACACCGGGGAGCTGTTTTTT
-	TRBV5-1	TRBJ2-5	-	CASSFSNQETQYF	TGCGCCAGCAGCTTTTCCAATCAAGAGACCCAGTACTTC
-	TRBV30	TRBJ1-3	-	CAWRSKGRNTIYF	TGTGCCTGGAGAAGCAAGGGGAGAAACACCATATATTTT
-	TRBV29-1	TRBJ1-1	-	CSEGRGGSTEAFF	TGCAGCGAAGGGAGGGGAGGAAGCACTGAAGCTTTCTTT
-	TRBV11-2	TRBJ2-5	-	CASSLFTAEQETQYF	TGTGCCAGCAGCTTATTTACAGCGGAACAAGAGACCCAGTACTTC
-	TRBV18	TRBJ1-3	TRBD1	CASSPGTGFGNTIYF	TGTGCCAGCTCACCCGGGACAGGGTTCGGAAACACCATATATTTT
few	TRBV19	TRBJ2-7	-	CASTIDTTYGEQYF	TGTGCCAGTACTATCGACACCACGTACGGCGAGCAGTACTTC